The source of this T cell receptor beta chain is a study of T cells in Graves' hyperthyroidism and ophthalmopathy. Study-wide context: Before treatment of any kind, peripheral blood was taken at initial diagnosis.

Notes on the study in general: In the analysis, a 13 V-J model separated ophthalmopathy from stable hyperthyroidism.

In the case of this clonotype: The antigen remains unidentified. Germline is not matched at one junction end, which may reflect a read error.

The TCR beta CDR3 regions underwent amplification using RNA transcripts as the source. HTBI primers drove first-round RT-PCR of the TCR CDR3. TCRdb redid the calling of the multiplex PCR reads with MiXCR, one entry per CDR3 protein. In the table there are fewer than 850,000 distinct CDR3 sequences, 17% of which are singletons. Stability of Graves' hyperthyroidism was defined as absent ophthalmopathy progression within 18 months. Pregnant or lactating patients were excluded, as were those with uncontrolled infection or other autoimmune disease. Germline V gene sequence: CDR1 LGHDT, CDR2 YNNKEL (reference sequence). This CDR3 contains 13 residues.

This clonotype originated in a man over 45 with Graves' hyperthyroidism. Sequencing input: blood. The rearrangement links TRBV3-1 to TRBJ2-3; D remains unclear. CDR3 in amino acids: CTSSQPGTDTQYF. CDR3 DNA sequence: TGTACCAGCAGCCAACCCGGCACAGATACGCAGTATTTT.